The following is a T cell receptor (beta chain) sequence with its context. Its binding antigen is unknown. Base qualities are not at hand, and no much larger clone is one base apart. CDR1 and CDR2, per the germline V gene, are SGHRS and YFSETQ. For this chain, trimming is 4 bases at the V end and 4 bases at the J end, and the number of junction bases without a gene match is 3. Including cysteine and phenylalanine, the CDR3 has 13 amino acids. The sequence is cut down to CDR3 DNA, 39 bases in frame from base 1. The data were taken from a study of shared clonotypes between healthy human individuals (dated by TCRdb to about 2020). Describing the broader study: The cohort included three men and a couple of women between 18 and 49 years of age. To estimate repertoire size and how much clonotype sharing occurs between individuals, the study deeply sequenced the blood TCR repertoires of several healthy adults. Different laboratories and diverse techniques were used to prepare libraries and sequence TCR repertoires, to increase sequencing depth and limit assay-specific biases. Per donor, leukapheresis produced somewhere between about 0.94 and 9.5 billion PBMCs. On the study overall, not on this receptor specifically: Sampling was limited to blood, and TCR repertoires in tissue likely differ from TCR repertoires in blood. Based on pairwise subsampling, the degree of clonotype sharing among donors was expected to be affected by sequencing depth. The small number of donors limited the genetic and exposure-history diversity represented.

Healthy HIV-negative adults with no recently reported acute infections or vaccinations were included as donors. Every donor was a Caucasian adult residing in Nashville, Tennessee, USA. For unsorted samples, 100 million or so PBMCs were counted, and genomic DNA was extracted using the QIAamp DNA Blood Mini kit. After blood collection by leukapheresis, PBMCs were isolated using Ficoll-Histopaque density gradient centrifugation and then cryopreserved in the vapor phase of liquid nitrogen. Using the deep immunoSEQ assay, TCR CDR3 regions were amplified from genomic DNA by multiplex PCR. For each cell subset, the extracted genomic DNA was distributed evenly across all wells of several immunoSEQ 96-well plates, and each plate served as one replicate. For unsorted PBMC, roughly 330 ng genomic DNA, equal to roughly 32,000 T cell genomes, was loaded into each replicate PCR. Unsorted PBMC genomic DNA was sequenced across ten immunoSEQ deep assay plates. Purified libraries were quantified with a Qubit 3.0 fluorometer, sized on a Bioanalyzer 2100, and re-quantified with the KAPA Library Quantification kit. Each immunoSEQ 96-well plate was sequenced on its own single-read 150-cycle Illumina NextSeq 550 flow cell. Regarding the original processing steps: Because the immunoSEQ output included only junctional sequences and no quality scores, the filtering could not be the same as the filtering used for full-length reads. Sequences were annotated with PyIR, a Python wrapper for IgBLAST v1.9, and V/J genes and CDR3 were assigned using IMGT germline references. Any read was removed if the V/J assignment was weak (E-value above 1e-6), the CDR3 was missing, or the read contained stop codons, out-of-frame junctions, or ambiguous translated residues. A V3J clonotype was defined by an identical inferred V gene, J gene, and CDR3 amino acid sequence. The percentage overlap between two repertoires was calculated by dividing the number of shared unique clonotypes by the size of the smaller repertoire. Three approaches were used to assess repertoire richness: RTK rarefaction, the Chao1 estimator, and Recon v2.1 estimates of unobserved clonotypes. Held by TCRdb, this immuneACCESS table contains in-frame sequences only and omits some clones. Under half of the omission traces to an unresolved V gene where checked; the cause of the rest is unknown. V, J and clone size reflect that table, while D and trimming were determined from the DNA. The sample records about 480,000 clones, around 74% of which are singletons. Jointly, the top ten make up roughly 13% of the sample.

The TCR comes from a woman aged 40 to 50 in good health. Some clones in this sample may be carry-over from other donors' samples. Sequencing was performed on PBMCs. This chain is built from TRBV5-1 and TRBJ2-5; 8 central bases correspond to TRBD1. The DNA sequence reads TGCGCCAGCAGCAGGGACAGGAGAGAGACCCAGTACTTC. Translation gives CASSRDRRETQYF.